Each of the 15 T cell receptor gamma chains below was sequenced from the same sample in a study of gamma-delta T cells after stem cell transplantation. TCRdb redid the clone calls on the RT-PCR reads with CATT. This sample carries about 500 gamma-chain clones, almost 70% of them seen once, and the ten largest clones take 31%. The sequenced sample was gamma-delta T cells. The receptors stem from a human donor. It is not recorded whose cells these are; they may come from a transplant donor.

The V gene is TRGV2, the J gene TRGJ1 or TRGJ2. The J gene, left out of TCRdb, was set here by checking the DNA against germline. Germline values: CDR1 EGSNGY, CDR2 YDSYNSKV. There are 16 residues in the CDR3. Trimming cost V 0 bases and J 1 base; bases outside gene matches: 9. The CDR3 DNA follows: TGTGCCACCTGGGACGGGCCCATGTTCAATTATTATAAGAAACTCTTT. This sequence encodes CATWDGPMFNYYKKLF.

Comment on this clone: Relative to the germline gene, one junction end is altered; a read error may explain this. The V gene is TRGV9, the J gene TRGJP. TCRdb gives no J gene; it was assigned here by matching the DNA to germline. The CDR3 extends over 17 amino acids. Germline CDR1 reads GITISATS; CDR2 reads ISYDGTV (reference sequence). The CDR3 loop is CALWEVHEELGKKNKVF. CDR3 nucleotide sequence: TGTGCCTTGTGGGAGGTGCACGAAGAGTTGGGCAAAAAAAACAAGGTATTT.

As for this clone: The same CDR3 is also encoded by other DNA sequences in this sample. J is TRGJP and V is TRGV9. In the absence of a J gene in TCRdb, the DNA was matched to germline to assign it here. J was trimmed by 6 bases and V by 0 bases; bases with no gene match: 2. Germline loops: CDR1 GITISATS, CDR2 ISYDGTV (reference sequence). This CDR3 is 16 amino acids long. The CDR3 nucleotides read TGTGCCTTGTGGGAGGTGGGAGAGTTGGGCAAAAAAATCAAGGTATTT. It translates to CALWEVGELGKKIKVF.

Note on this clone: This same CDR3 is encoded by further DNA sequences in the sample. The chain carries TRGV9 and TRGJP. Matching the DNA to germline supplied the J gene, which TCRdb does not give. The CDR3 loop spans 16 amino acids. V dropped 1 base and J dropped 7; count of bases not matched to a gene: 4. Germline assignment: CDR1 GITISATS and CDR2 ISYDGTV (reference sequence). The chain's CDR3 is CALWEVGELGKKIKVF. As DNA, the CDR3 is TGTGCCTTGTGGGAGGTCGGGGAGTTGGGCAAAAAAATCAAGGTATTT.

This sequence joins TRGV4 and TRGJP2. TCRdb carries no J gene annotation; the J gene was assigned here by matching the DNA with germline. The CDR3 extends over 13 amino acids. Germline lookup yields CDR1 EGSTGY and CDR2 YDSYTSSV. The V gene end was trimmed by 5 bases and the J gene end by 3 bases; junction bases not matched to a gene: 3. CDR3 bases: TGTGCCACCTGGGCCGGTAGTGATTGGATCAAGACGTTT. The encoded protein is CATWAGSDWIKTF.

This clone was seen a handful of times. This chain links TRGV2 with TRGJ1 or TRGJ2. TCRdb supplies no J gene; here it was assigned by aligning the nucleotide sequence to germline. The V and J ends lost 0 bases and 2 bases, in that order; junction bases with no gene match: 7. Per the germline V gene, CDR1 is EGSNGY and CDR2 is YDSYNSKV. The CDR3 spans 15 residues. CDR3 amino acids: CATWDGQRDYYKKLF. The CDR3 DNA reads TGTGCCACCTGGGACGGGCAGAGGGATTATTATAAGAAACTCTTT.

J is TRGJP2 and V is TRGV4. Since TCRdb gives no J gene, matching the DNA to germline was used here to assign it. The CDR3 is made up of 13 amino acids. J gave up 2 bases and V 4 bases, and 1 base lay outside the gene matches. In germline, CDR1 is EGSTGY, CDR2 YDSYTSSV. The CDR3 nucleotides read TGTGCCACCTGGGAAAGTAGTGATTGGATCAAGACGTTT. This encodes CATWESSDWIKTF.

In this sample, this clone is large (0.1 to 1%). Within the sample, other DNA sequences also encode this same CDR3. The genes are TRGV9 and TRGJP. TCRdb offers no J gene call, so here the DNA was matched to germline to obtain one. Germline values: CDR1 GITISATS, CDR2 ISYDGTV (reference sequence). V gave up 2 bases and J gave up 4 bases; unmatched junction bases: 2. CDR3 length: 16 amino acids. The CDR3 protein is CALWEAQELGKKIKVF. As DNA, the CDR3 is TGTGCCTTGTGGGAGGCACAAGAGTTGGGCAAAAAAATCAAGGTATTT.

No J gene was named, though the V gene is TRGV2. The CDR3 sequence is 13 residues long. Germline V lookup: CDR1 EGSNGY, CDR2 YDSYNSKV. This CDR3 is CATWGRTYYKKLF. DNA for the CDR3: TGTGCCACCTGGGGACGAACTTATTATAAGAAGCTCTTT.

V is TRGV9 and J is TRGJP. No J segment appears in TCRdb, so it was assigned here by matching the sequence to germline. The J segment lost 4 bases and the V segment lost 2 bases, leaving 5 bases of the junction unmatched. Germline CDR1 and CDR2: GITISATS and ISYDGTV (reference sequence). There are 17 residues in the CDR3. The CDR3 bases are TGTGCCTTGTGGGAGGCAGCCCAAGAGTTGGGCAAAAAAATCAAGGTATTT. Its translation: CALWEAAQELGKKIKVF.

The chain is built from TRGV4 and TRGJ1 or TRGJ2. The J gene comes from matching the DNA to germline here; TCRdb lacks it. Per germline, CDR1 EGSTGY and CDR2 YDSYTSSV. V shed 4 bases, J shed 1 base, and the junction held 4 bases outside the gene matches. The CDR3 extends over 13 amino acids. The CDR3 loop is CATWDLNYYKKLF. DNA of the CDR3: TGTGCCACCTGGGACCTCAATTATTATAAGAAACTCTTT.

The chain links TRGV2 to TRGJ1 or TRGJ2. The J gene, missing from TCRdb, was assigned here through DNA to germline matching. The germline V gene has CDR1 EGSNGY and CDR2 YDSYNSKV. The CDR3 is 13 amino acids. J was trimmed by 3 bases and V by 0 bases; bases with no gene match: 2. CDR3 sequence reads: CATWDGGYYKKLF. CDR3 bases: TGTGCCACCTGGGACGGGGGTTATTATAAGAAACTCTTT.

Turning to this clone: This specimen includes other DNA sequences encoding the same CDR3. The chain is built from TRGV9 and TRGJP. The J gene, missing from TCRdb, was assigned here through DNA to germline matching. Germline CDR1 is GITISATS and CDR2 is ISYDGTV (reference sequence). Trimming at V came to 0 bases and at J to 6 bases, leaving 2 bases not matched to a gene. This CDR3 comprises 16 residues. The CDR3 loop is CALWEVLELGKKIKVF. In DNA form, the CDR3 reads TGTGCCTTGTGGGAGGTGTTAGAGTTGGGCAAAAAAATCAAGGTATTT.

To note about this clone: This clone may be a read error of a much larger clone one base away. J is TRGJ1 or TRGJ2 and V is TRGV9. As TCRdb names no J gene, one was assigned here on the basis of a DNA match to germline. Germline loops: CDR1 GITISATS, CDR2 ISYDGTV (reference sequence). The CDR3 is 17 amino acids. Trimming took 2 bases from V and 3 from J; bases not matched to a gene: 16. CDR3 nucleotide sequence: TGTGCCTTGTGGGAGGGCAGAAAAAAGTTGGGTTATTATAAGAAACTCTTT. It is translated as CALWEGRKKLGYYKKLF.

This chain uses TRGV4 with TRGJ1 or TRGJ2. The J gene comes from matching the DNA to germline here; TCRdb lacks it. V gave up 0 bases and J gave up 0 bases; unmatched junction bases: 8. CDR3 size: 16 residues. Germline V gene sequence: CDR1 EGSTGY, CDR2 YDSYTSSV. The CDR3 sequence: CATWDGPSENYYKKLF. The CDR3 region has the DNA TGTGCCACCTGGGATGGGCCTTCTGAGAATTATTATAAGAAACTCTTT.